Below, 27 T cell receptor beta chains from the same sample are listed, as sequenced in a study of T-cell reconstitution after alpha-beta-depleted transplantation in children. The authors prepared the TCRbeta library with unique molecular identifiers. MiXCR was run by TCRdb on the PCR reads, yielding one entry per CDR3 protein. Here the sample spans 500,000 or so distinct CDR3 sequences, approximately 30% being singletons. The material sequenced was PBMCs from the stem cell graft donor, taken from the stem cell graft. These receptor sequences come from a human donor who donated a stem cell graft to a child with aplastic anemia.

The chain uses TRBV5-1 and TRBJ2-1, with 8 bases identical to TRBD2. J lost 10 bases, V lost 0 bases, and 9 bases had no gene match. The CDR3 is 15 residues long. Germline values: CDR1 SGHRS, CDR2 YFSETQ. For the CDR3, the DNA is TGCGCCAGCAGCTTGGAGCCTATGAGCGGGGGCGAGCAGTTCTTC. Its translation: CASSLEPMSGGEQFF.

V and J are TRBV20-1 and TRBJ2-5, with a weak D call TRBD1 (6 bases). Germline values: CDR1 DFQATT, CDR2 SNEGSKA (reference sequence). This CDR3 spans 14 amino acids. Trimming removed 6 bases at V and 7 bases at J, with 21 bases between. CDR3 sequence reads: CSALSQGPLPTQYF. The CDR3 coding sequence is TGCAGTGCCCTGTCCCAGGGGCCCTTACCGACCCAGTACTTC.

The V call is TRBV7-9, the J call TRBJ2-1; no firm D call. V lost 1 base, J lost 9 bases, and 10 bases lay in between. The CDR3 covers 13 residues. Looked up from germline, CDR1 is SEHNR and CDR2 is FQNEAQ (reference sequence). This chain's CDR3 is CASSLGRSGEQFF. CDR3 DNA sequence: TGTGCCAGCAGCTTAGGTCGTTCCGGTGAGCAGTTCTTC.

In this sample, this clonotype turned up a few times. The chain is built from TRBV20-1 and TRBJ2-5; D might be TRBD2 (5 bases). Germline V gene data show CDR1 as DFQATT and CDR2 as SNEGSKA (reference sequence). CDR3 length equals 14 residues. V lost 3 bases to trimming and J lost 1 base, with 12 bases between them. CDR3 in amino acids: CSARGPGFQETQYF. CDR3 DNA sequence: TGCAGTGCTAGGGGCCCGGGATTCCAAGAGACCCAGTACTTC.

The CDR3 region has the DNA TGTGCCATCTCTGGGACTAGCGGGATATACAATGAGCAGTTCTTC. Translating gives CAISGTSGIYNEQFF. This chain uses TRBV10-3 with TRBJ2-1; 13 bases match TRBD2. CDR3 size: 15 residues. V was pared by 8 bases and J by 4 bases, with 5 bases of the junction left unmatched. The V gene's germline CDR1 is ENHRY and CDR2 SYGVKD.

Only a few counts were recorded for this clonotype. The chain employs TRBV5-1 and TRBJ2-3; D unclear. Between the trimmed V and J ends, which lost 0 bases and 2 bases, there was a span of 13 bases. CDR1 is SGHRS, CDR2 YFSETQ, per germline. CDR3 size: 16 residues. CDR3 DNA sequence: TGCGCCAGCAGCTTGGTGGGTTCTTCTGACACAGATACGCAGTATTTT. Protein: CASSLVGSSDTDTQYF. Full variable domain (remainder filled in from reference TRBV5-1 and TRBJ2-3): KAGVTQTPRYLIKTRGQQVTLSCSPISGHRSVSWYQQTPGQGLQFLFEYFSETQRNKGNFPGRFSGRQFSNSRSEMNVSTLELGDSALYLCASSLVGSSDTDTQYFGPGTRLTVL.

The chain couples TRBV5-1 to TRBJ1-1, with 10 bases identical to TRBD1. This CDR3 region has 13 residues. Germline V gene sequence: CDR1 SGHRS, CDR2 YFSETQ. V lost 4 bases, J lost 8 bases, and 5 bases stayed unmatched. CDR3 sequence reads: CASSTRTGGEAFF. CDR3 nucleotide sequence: TGCGCCAGCAGCACTCGGACAGGGGGAGAAGCTTTCTTT. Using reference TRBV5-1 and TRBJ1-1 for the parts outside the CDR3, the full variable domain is KAGVTQTPRYLIKTRGQQVTLSCSPISGHRSVSWYQQTPGQGLQFLFEYFSETQRNKGNFPGRFSGRQFSNSRSEMNVSTLELGDSALYLCASSTRTGGEAFFGQGTRLTVV.

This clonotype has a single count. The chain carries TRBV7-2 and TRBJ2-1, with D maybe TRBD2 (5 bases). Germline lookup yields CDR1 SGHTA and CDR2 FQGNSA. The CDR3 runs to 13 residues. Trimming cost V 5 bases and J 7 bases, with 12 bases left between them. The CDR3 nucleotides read TGTGCCAGCAGCGGCCGGAGGAGAAATGAGCAGTTCTTC. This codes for CASSGRRRNEQFF.

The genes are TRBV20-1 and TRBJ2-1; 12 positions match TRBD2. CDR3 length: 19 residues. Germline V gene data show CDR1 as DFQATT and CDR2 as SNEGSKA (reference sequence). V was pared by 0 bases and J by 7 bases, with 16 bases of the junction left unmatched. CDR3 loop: CSARDLTSGSKSVLNEQFF. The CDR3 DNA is TGCAGTGCTAGAGACCTGACTAGCGGGAGTAAGAGTGTGTTGAATGAGCAGTTCTTC.

CDR3 sequence reads: CASSTLAGEQFF. Written as DNA, the CDR3 is TGTGCCAGCAGCACATTGGCGGGGGAGCAGTTCTTC. This chain uses TRBV7-9 with TRBJ2-1; a possible D gene is TRBD2 (6 bases). In germline, CDR1 is SEHNR, CDR2 FQNEAQ (reference sequence). This CDR3 is 12 amino acids long. V lost 5 bases and J lost 10, with 12 bases in between. The whole variable domain, filled in from reference TRBV7-9 and TRBJ2-1, reads DTGVSQNPRHKITKRGQNVTFRCDPISEHNRLYWYRQTLGQGPEFLTYFQNEAQLEKSRLLSDRFSAERPKGSFSTLEIQRTEQGDSAMYLCASSTLAGEQFFGPGTRLTVL.

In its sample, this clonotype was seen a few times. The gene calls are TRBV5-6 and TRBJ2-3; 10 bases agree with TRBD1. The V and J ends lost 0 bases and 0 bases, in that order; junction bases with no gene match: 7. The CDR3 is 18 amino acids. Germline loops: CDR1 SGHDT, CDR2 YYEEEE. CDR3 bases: TGTGCCAGCAGCTTGGGGACAGGGGGGCTTATGAGCACAGATACGCAGTATTTT. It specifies CASSLGTGGLMSTDTQYF.

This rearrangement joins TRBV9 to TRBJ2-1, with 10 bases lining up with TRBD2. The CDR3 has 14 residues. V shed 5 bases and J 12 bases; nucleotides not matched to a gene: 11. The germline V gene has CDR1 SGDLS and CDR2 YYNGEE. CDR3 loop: CASSPGLAEGRQFF. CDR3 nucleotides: TGTGCCAGCAGTCCCGGACTAGCGGAGGGGAGGCAGTTCTTC.

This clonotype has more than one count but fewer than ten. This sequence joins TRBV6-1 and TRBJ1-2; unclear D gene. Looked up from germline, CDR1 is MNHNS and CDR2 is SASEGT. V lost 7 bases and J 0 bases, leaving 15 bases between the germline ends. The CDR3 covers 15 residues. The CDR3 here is CASTLGRVANYGYTF. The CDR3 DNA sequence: TGTGCCAGCACCCTAGGACGGGTAGCTAACTATGGCTACACCTTC.

CDR3 sequence (DNA): TGTGCCAGCTCACCACCTTCTGTAGCGGGGGGCTCCTACAATGAGCAGTTCTTC. It specifies CASSPPSVAGGSYNEQFF. The chain links TRBV18 to TRBJ2-1; 10 bases are shared with TRBD2. J gave up 0 bases and V 0 bases, and 5 bases lay outside the gene matches. The length of the CDR3 is 18 residues. Germline lookup yields CDR1 KGHSH and CDR2 LQKENI.

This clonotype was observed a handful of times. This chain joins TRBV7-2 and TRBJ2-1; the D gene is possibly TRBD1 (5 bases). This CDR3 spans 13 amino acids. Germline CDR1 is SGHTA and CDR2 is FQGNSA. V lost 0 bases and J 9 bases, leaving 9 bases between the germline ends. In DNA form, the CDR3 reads TGTGCCAGCAGCTTAGCCAGGGTGAGTGAGCAGTTCTTC. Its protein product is CASSLARVSEQFF.

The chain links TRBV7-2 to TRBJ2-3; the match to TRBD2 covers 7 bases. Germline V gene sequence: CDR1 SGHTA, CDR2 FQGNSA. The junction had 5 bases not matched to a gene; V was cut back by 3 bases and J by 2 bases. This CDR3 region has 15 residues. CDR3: CASSFSGAFTDTQYF. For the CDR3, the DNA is TGTGCCAGCAGCTTCAGCGGGGCATTCACAGATACGCAGTATTTT.

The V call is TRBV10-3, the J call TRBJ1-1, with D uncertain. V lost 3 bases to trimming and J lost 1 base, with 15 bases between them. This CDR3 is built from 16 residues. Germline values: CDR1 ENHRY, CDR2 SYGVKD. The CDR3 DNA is TGTGCCATCAGTGATTTTCTCTCTCGCCCGAACACTGAAGCTTTCTTT. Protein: CAISDFLSRPNTEAFF.

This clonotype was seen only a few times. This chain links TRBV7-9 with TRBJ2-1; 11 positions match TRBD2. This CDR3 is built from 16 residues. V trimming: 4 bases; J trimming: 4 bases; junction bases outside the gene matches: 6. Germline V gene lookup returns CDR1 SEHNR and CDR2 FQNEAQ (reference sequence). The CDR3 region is CASSSLAGGQYNEQFF. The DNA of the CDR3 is TGTGCCAGCAGCTCCCTAGCGGGAGGCCAGTACAATGAGCAGTTCTTC.

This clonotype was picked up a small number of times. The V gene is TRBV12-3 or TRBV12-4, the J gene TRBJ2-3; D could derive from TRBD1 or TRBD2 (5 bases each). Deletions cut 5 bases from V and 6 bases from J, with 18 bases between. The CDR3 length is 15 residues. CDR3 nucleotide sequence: TGTGCCAGCAGTGCCCGGGGCTCGAGAACGGATACGCAGTATTTT. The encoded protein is CASSARGSRTDTQYF.

CDR3 bases: TGCGCCAGCAGCCAAGACGGGAGGGCGTCGAGCTCCTATAATTCACCCCTCCACTTT. Its translation: CASSQDGRASSSYNSPLHF. The chain employs TRBV4-3 and TRBJ1-6; no clear D. Germline CDR1 and CDR2: LGHNA and YSLEER. V lost 0 bases to trimming and J lost 0 bases, with 15 bases between them. The CDR3 length is 19 residues.

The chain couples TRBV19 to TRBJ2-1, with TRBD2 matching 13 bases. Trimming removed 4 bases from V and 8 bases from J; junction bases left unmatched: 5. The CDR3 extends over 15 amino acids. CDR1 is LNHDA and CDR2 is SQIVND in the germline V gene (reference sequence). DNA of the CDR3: TGTGCCAGTAGTAGGTGGACTAGCGGGAGCGATGAGCAGTTCTTC. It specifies CASSRWTSGSDEQFF.

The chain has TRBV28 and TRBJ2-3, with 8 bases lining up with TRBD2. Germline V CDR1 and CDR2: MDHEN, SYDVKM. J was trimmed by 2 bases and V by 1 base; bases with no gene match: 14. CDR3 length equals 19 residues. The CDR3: CASSLSAGVGLGHTDTQYF. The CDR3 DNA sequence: TGTGCCAGCAGTTTATCAGCGGGGGTTGGTTTAGGGCACACAGATACGCAGTATTTT.

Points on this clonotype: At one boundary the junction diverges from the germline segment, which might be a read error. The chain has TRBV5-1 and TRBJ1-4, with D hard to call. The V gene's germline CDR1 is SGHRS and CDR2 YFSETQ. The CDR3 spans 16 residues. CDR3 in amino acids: CTSSLATDPTNEKLFF. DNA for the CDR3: TGCACCAGCAGCTTGGCCACCGACCCAACTAATGAAAAACTGTTTTTT.

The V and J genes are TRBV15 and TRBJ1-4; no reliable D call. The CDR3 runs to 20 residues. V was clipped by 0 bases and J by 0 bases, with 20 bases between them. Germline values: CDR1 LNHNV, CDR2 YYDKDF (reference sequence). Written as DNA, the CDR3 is TGTGCCACCAGCAGAGATCGTGGGAAAGGCCTCAAAGCAACTAATGAAAAACTGTTTTTT. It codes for CATSRDRGKGLKATNEKLFF.

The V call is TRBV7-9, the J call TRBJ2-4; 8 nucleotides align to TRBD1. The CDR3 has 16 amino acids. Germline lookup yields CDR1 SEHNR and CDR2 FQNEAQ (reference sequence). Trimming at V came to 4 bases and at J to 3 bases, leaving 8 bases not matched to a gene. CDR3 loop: CASSSTPGQDKNIQYF. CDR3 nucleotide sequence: TGTGCCAGCAGCTCTACCCCGGGACAGGACAAAAACATTCAGTACTTC.

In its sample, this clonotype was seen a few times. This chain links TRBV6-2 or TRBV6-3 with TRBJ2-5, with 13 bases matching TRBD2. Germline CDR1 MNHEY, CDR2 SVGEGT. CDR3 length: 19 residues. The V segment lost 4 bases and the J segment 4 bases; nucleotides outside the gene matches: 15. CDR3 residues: CASSSPTGTSGTRGETQYF. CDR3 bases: TGTGCCAGCAGTTCCCCGACGGGGACTAGCGGGACTCGAGGAGAGACCCAGTACTTC.

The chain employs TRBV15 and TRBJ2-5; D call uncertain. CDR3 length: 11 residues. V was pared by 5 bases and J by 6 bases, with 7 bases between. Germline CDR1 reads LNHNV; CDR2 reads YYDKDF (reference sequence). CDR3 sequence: CATSLRKTQYF. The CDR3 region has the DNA TGTGCCACCAGCTTACGGAAGACCCAGTACTTC.